These T cell receptor beta chains were read from a single sample in a study of T cell repertoires in cytomegalovirus infection. MiXCR, run by TCRdb on the reads, gives a single entry per CDR3 protein. The sample includes some 270,000 distinct CDR3 sequences, approximately 22% of them seen just once. These TCRs' antigens remain unknown. The sequencing used cultured PBMCs, collected from culture after CMV antigen stimulation. The receptors derive from a human donor in good health (CMV status not recorded). Some clones in this sample may be carry-over from other donors' samples. Each CDR3 is given with its conserved first and last residue. The D gene is left open where the match is weak. Clone size, where shown, is once, few, many, or a class for clones that have expanded.

J	V	D	size	DNA	CDR3
TRBJ1-2	TRBV29-1	.	few	TGCAGCGTTTTGGGTTACGTGAATGGCTACACCTTC	CSVLGYVNGYTF
TRBJ2-5	TRBV4-1	TRBD2	few	TGCGCCAGCAGCCAAGAACTAGCGGCTAGAGAGACCCAGTACTTC	CASSQELAARETQYF
TRBJ1-5	TRBV20-1	TRBD1	.	TGCAGTGCTAGAGGTCGGGACAGTGGCAATCAGCCCCAGCATTTT	CSARGRDSGNQPQHF
TRBJ2-3	TRBV29-1	.	few	TGCAGCGTTGAAGGTCAACTTAGCACAGATACGCAGTATTTT	CSVEGQLSTDTQYF
TRBJ2-1	TRBV7-2	TRBD2	many	TGTGCCAGCAGATTCCGGGACTATGCCTACAATGAGCAGTTCTTC	CASRFRDYAYNEQFF
TRBJ2-5	TRBV28	TRBD2	few	TGTGCCAGCACGGGGACTACAGTGGGTCCCCAGTACTTC	CASTGTTVGPQYF
TRBJ1-4	TRBV7-2	.	many	TGTGCCAGCAGCCCCCGGGGCGGCGGAGGTGAAAAACTGTTTTTT	CASSPRGGGGEKLFF
TRBJ2-5	TRBV7-2	.	many	TGTGCCAGCAGCTTAGCGGTCCGGCCCCCCGAGACCCAGTACTTC	CASSLAVRPPETQYF
TRBJ2-5	TRBV6-2/TRBV6-3	TRBD2	few	TGTGCCAGCCTGGGGCTAGCGGAGCCCCAAGAGACCCAGTACTTC	CASLGLAEPQETQYF
TRBJ1-1	TRBV20-1	.	few	TGCAGTGCTAGGGGACAAAAAGAAGTTTTCTTT	CSARGQKEVFF
TRBJ1-1	TRBV7-8	.	.	TGTGCCAGCAGCTTAGTGGCGCTGGTAGGTGATGAAGCTTTCTTT	CASSLVALVGDEAFF
TRBJ2-5	TRBV19	.	.	TGTGCCAGGGGCGGCAGAAACAAACAAGAGACCCAGTACTTC	CARGGRNKQETQYF
TRBJ2-5	TRBV5-1	.	few	TGCGCCAGCAGCTTACCAAGAGCGACTCAAGAGACCCAGTACTTC	CASSLPRATQETQYF
TRBJ2-6	TRBV7-8	.	.	TGTGCCAGCAGCTTAGTGGCAGGGTGGGTGTCTGGGGCCAACGTCCTGACTTTC	CASSLVAGWVSGANVLTF
TRBJ1-1	TRBV6-2/TRBV6-3	TRBD1	.	TGTGCCAGCAGTACTCCCCACAGGGGCCCAACTGAAGCTTTCTTT	CASSTPHRGPTEAFF
TRBJ2-1	TRBV19	TRBD2	.	TGTGCCAGTAGTATATGGACTAGCGGGGGTAGTGAGCAGTTCTTC	CASSIWTSGGSEQFF
TRBJ1-2	TRBV4-1	TRBD1	.	TGCGCCAGCAGCCAAGGTCAGGGGGTTGGCTACACCTTC	CASSQGQGVGYTF
TRBJ2-2	TRBV20-1	TRBD2	.	TGCAGTGCTAGCTGGGGCGGGGGGAACACCGGGGAGCTGTTTTTT	CSASWGGGNTGELFF
TRBJ2-1	TRBV7-6	TRBD1	.	TGTGCCAGCAGCCGACAGGGGGCTAACAATGAGCAGTTCTTC	CASSRQGANNEQFF
TRBJ2-1	TRBV4-3	TRBD2	few	TGCGCCAGCAGCCAAGATCTAGGCGGGAGAGGTGGCAATGAGCAGTTCTTC	CASSQDLGGRGGNEQFF
TRBJ1-1	TRBV28	.	.	TGTGCCAGCAGTGAGGTTACTGAAGCTTTCTTT	CASSEVTEAFF
TRBJ2-3	TRBV4-1	TRBD1	few	TGCGCCAGCAGCCAAGAACAGGGGGATTTCACCGATACGCAGTATTTT	CASSQEQGDFTDTQYF
TRBJ1-4	TRBV27	.	.	TGTGCCAGCAGGCCCGTCTATGGCACAACTAATGAAAAACTGTTTTTT	CASRPVYGTTNEKLFF
TRBJ1-2	TRBV7-9	.	few	TGTGCCAGCAGCTCCGACAGGCTGCTCGCCTATGGCTACACCTTC	CASSSDRLLAYGYTF
TRBJ1-4	TRBV12-3/TRBV12-4	.	many	TGTGCCAGCAGTCCCGGCCTTGAAAAACTGTTTTTT	CASSPGLEKLFF
TRBJ1-1	TRBV24-1	.	.	TGTGCCACCAGTGACCAAGACAGTGATGAAGCTTTCTTT	CATSDQDSDEAFF
TRBJ1-3	TRBV19	.	few	TGTGCCAGTAGTTTCCTTCGACAGGCTGGAAACACCATATATTTT	CASSFLRQAGNTIYF
TRBJ1-1	TRBV7-2	.	many	TGTGCCAGCAGCTTAGCGGGCCGGGGCACTGAAGCTTTCTTT	CASSLAGRGTEAFF
TRBJ2-1	TRBV7-2	TRBD2	few	TGTGCCAGCAGCTTTTCTAGCGGGAGTCTGAATGAGCAGTTCTTC	CASSFSSGSLNEQFF
TRBJ2-7	TRBV7-2	TRBD2	many	TGTGCCAGCAGCGACGGGACTAGCGGCTCCTACGAGCAGTACTTC	CASSDGTSGSYEQYF
TRBJ1-2	TRBV28	TRBD1	few	TGTGCCACCAAGAATGACAGGGGAGATGGCTACACCTTC	CATKNDRGDGYTF
TRBJ2-3	TRBV7-9	TRBD2	many	TGTGCCAGCAGCTCGACTAGCGGCCACACAGATACGCAGTATTTT	CASSSTSGHTDTQYF
TRBJ2-2	TRBV6-2/TRBV6-3	TRBD1	.	TGTGCCAGCAGAGCAGGGGGCAGAGACGGGGAGCTGTTTTTT	CASRAGGRDGELFF
TRBJ2-2	TRBV11-3	.	many	TGTGCCAGCAGCTCCTCGACAGTGGCCGGGGAGCTGTTTTTT	CASSSSTVAGELFF
TRBJ2-7	TRBV7-2	TRBD1	many	TGTGCCAGCAGCCGAAGAGGACAGGGGGCTGGGACTACAACGGGAGAGCAGTACTTC	CASSRRGQGAGTTTGEQYF